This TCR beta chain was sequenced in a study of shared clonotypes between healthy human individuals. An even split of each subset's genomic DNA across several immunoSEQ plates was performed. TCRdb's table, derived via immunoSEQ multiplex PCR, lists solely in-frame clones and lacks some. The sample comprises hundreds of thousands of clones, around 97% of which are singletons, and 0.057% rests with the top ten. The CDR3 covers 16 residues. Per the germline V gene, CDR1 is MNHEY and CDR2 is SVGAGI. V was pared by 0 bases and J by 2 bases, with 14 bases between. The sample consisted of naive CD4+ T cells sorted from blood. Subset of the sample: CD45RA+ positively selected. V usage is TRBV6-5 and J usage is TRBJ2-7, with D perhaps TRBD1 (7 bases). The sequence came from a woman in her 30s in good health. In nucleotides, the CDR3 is TGTGCCAGCAGTTACTCGAAGGCAGGGGGGCCCTACGAGCAGTACTTC. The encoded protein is CASSYSKAGGPYEQYF.